This TCR beta chain was documented in a study of T cell changes during pregnancy in multiple sclerosis. J gave up 5 bases and V 7 bases, and 15 bases lay outside the gene matches. This CDR3 has 16 residues. Germline CDR1 reads LNHDA; CDR2 reads SQIVND (reference sequence). Generated by immunoSEQ multiplex PCR, the TCRdb table keeps only in-frame clones and is missing some. The sample lists approximately 61,000 clones; 70% to 90% were seen once. The TCR originated in a female donor with multiple sclerosis, enrolled in a pregnancy study. The chain has TRBV19 and TRBJ1-2, with TRBD1 identical over 8 bases. The sequencing here drew on peripheral blood, taken in the first trimester of pregnancy. The CDR3 sequence: CASTSPDRAFYYGYTF. The CDR3 DNA reads TGTGCCAGTACCAGTCCGGACAGGGCGTTTTATTATGGCTACACCTTC.